This TCR beta chain stems from a study of blood T cell repertoires in COVID-19. About the study: Acute and convalescent COVID-19 samples came from the United States, Italy and Spain. Sample material is recorded as cDNA or gDNA derived from T cells, B-cell-depleted T cells, or PBMCs.

V lost 3 bases to trimming and J lost 0 bases, with 9 bases between them. The CDR3 extends over 14 amino acids. Germline V gene data show CDR1 as DFQATT and CDR2 as SNEGSKA (reference sequence). In the original processing: Amplification of reference gene primers was used by the study to estimate nucleated cell counts. The table came from immunoSEQ multiplex PCR; TCRdb's copy has only in-frame clones and leaves some out. The V and J calls and the clone size are those of that table, but D and trimming were determined from the DNA. This table has about 230,000 clones, 65% to 85% appearing once. Sequencing used peripheral blood. The chain recombines TRBV20-1 with TRBJ2-1; D is uncertain. The TCR was taken from a woman of 80 years or more with acute or convalescent COVID-19. In DNA form, the CDR3 reads TGCAGTGCTAGTTCTATGAGCTCCTACAATGAGCAGTTCTTC. It translates to CSASSMSSYNEQFF.